The 12 T cell receptor beta chains below were found in one sample sequenced in a study of T cells in Graves' hyperthyroidism and ophthalmopathy (dated by TCRdb to between 2019 and 2020). The library was produced with multiplex PCR. The sequencer was an Illumina HiSeq 2000. TCR beta CDR3 regions were amplified from RNA transcripts. For the first round of RT-PCR on the TCR CDR3, the HTBI primer set was used together with the Qiagen OneStep RT-PCR kit. TCRdb cleaned the public reads at Q25 with fastp, built clones with MiXCR and kept in-frame beta chains. Rows matching on CDR3 protein sequence are summarized as one entry with the most common DNA and genes. The sample table lists 700,000 or so distinct CDR3 sequences, over 15% of them with a count of one. The top ten constitute 8.4% of the sample. Sequencing was done on a sample of blood. Every receptor here comes from a man younger than 30 with Graves' hyperthyroidism.

Ten or more counts support this clonotype. This chain uses TRBV18 with TRBJ2-7; no definite D call. The CDR3 runs to 12 residues. Germline CDR1 and CDR2: KGHSH and LQKENI. Deletions cut 1 base from V and 4 bases from J, with 5 bases between. CDR3 in amino acids: CASSPQEYEQYF. As DNA, the CDR3 is TGTGCCAGCTCACCACAGGAGTACGAGCAGTACTTC.

The sample holds many counts of this clonotype. J is TRBJ2-1 and V is TRBV28; the match to TRBD2 covers 8 bases. V was clipped by 8 bases and J by 6 bases; unmatched bases: 15. From germline, CDR1 is MDHEN and CDR2 SYDVKM. This CDR3 contains 16 residues. The CDR3: CASLSPGLGGSNEQFF. The CDR3 coding sequence is TGTGCCAGCCTCTCCCCGGGACTAGGGGGTAGCAATGAGCAGTTCTTC.

This clonotype turned up a few times. The chain carries TRBV28 and TRBJ2-5; TRBD2 agrees at 9 bases. After removal of 7 bases from V and 4 bases from J, the junction contained 4 bases not matched to a gene. This CDR3 is 13 amino acids long. The germline gives CDR1 MDHEN, CDR2 SYDVKM. The CDR3 spells CASKIAGVETQYF. DNA of the CDR3: TGTGCCAGCAAAATAGCGGGAGTAGAGACCCAGTACTTC.

The gene calls are TRBV20-1 and TRBJ2-7, with D tentatively TRBD1 or TRBD2 (5 bases each). CDR3 size: 12 residues. Germline V gene data show CDR1 as DFQATT and CDR2 as SNEGSKA (reference sequence). Between the trimmed V and J ends, which lost 5 bases and 9 bases, there was a span of 17 bases. Written as DNA, the CDR3 is TGCAGTGCTTCGGGACGGACCGGTGGGCAGTACTTC. Translated, it gives CSASGRTGGQYF.

The sample holds many counts of this clonotype. CDR3 bases: TGCAGTGCTAGCGGGGATAACTACGAGCAGTACTTC. It encodes CSASGDNYEQYF. This sequence joins TRBV20-1 and TRBJ2-7, with D tentatively TRBD2 (5 bases). Germline values: CDR1 DFQATT, CDR2 SNEGSKA (reference sequence). V was clipped by 3 bases and J by 3 bases, with 9 bases between them. This CDR3 spans 12 amino acids.

The table lists this clonotype with a few counts. The V gene is TRBV12-5, the J gene TRBJ2-7, with D perhaps given as TRBD1 or TRBD2 (5 bases each). Germline V gene data show CDR1 as LGHNT and CDR2 as FRNRAP. The CDR3 covers 14 residues. Trimming took 5 bases from V and 3 from J, leaving 14 bases between them. The CDR3: CASGLGPGNYEQYF. CDR3 nucleotides: TGTGCTAGTGGTCTGGGACCGGGTAACTACGAGCAGTACTTC.

The chain has TRBV2 and TRBJ1-1; D is undetermined. CDR1 and CDR2 (germline): SNHLY, FYNNEI. The CDR3 has 12 residues. The V end lost 4 bases, the J end lost 5 bases, and 8 bases lay between the germline ends. CDR3 sequence reads: CASSVMRTEAFF. In DNA, the CDR3 is TGTGCCAGCAGTGTAATGCGGACTGAAGCTTTCTTT.

The chain links TRBV27 to TRBJ2-7; 14 nucleotides align to TRBD2. CDR3 size: 16 residues. CDR1 and CDR2 (germline): MNHEY, SMNVEV (reference sequence). V lost 5 bases, J lost 6 bases, and 9 bases stayed unmatched. CDR3 sequence (DNA): TGTGCCAGCAGTCCCCTGGGGACTAGCGGGAGTGGCGAGCAGTACTTC. It codes for CASSPLGTSGSGEQYF.

In this sample, this clonotype turned up a few times. V usage is TRBV7-8 and J usage is TRBJ1-4; D is undetermined. The CDR3 runs 14 residues. In germline, CDR1 is SGHVS, CDR2 FQNEAQ. The V end was cut by 5 bases, the J end by 8 bases, with 15 bases between. The CDR3: CASSIMGRREKLFF. CDR3 sequence (DNA): TGTGCCAGCAGCATAATGGGGAGGCGCGAAAAACTGTTTTTT.

This clonotype has a count of ten or more. The chain has TRBV20-1 and TRBJ1-1; TRBD1 matches at 10 bases. The CDR3 length is 13 residues. Trimming cost V 8 bases and J 4 bases; bases outside gene matches: 7. Germline CDR1 is DFQATT and CDR2 is SNEGSKA (reference sequence). CDR3 loop: CSPGQGIGTEAFF. In nucleotides, the CDR3 is TGCAGTCCGGGACAGGGGATAGGCACTGAAGCTTTCTTT.

This clonotype came up many times. This chain uses TRBV6-1 with TRBJ2-1, with TRBD1 as a possible D gene (6 bases). Trimming left V 9 bases short and J 7 bases short, with 16 bases between. The CDR3 length is 13 residues. The V gene's germline CDR1 is MNHNS and CDR2 SASEGT. CDR3 sequence (DNA): TGTGCCAGTAGAAAAAACAGGGTTAATGAGCAGTTCTTC. Its protein product is CASRKNRVNEQFF.

This clonotype appeared many times. V is TRBV6-2 or TRBV6-3 and J is TRBJ2-1; tentatively, D is TRBD2 (6 bases). CDR1 and CDR2 from the germline V gene are MNHEY and SVGEGT. The length of the CDR3 is 14 residues. Trimming stripped 7 bases from V and 0 bases from J, with 10 bases between. This chain's CDR3 is CASTAGSSYNEQFF. CDR3 coding DNA: TGTGCCAGCACGGCCGGGAGCTCCTACAATGAGCAGTTCTTC.